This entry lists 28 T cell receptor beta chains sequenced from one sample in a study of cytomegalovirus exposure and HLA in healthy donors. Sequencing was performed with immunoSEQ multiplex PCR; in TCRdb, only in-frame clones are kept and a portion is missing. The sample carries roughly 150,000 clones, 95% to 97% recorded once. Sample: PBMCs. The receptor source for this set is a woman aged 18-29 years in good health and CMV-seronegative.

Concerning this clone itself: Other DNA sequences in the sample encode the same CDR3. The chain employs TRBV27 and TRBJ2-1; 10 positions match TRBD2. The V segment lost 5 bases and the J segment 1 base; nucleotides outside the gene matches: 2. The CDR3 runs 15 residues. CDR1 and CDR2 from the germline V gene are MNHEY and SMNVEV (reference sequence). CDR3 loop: CASSLSGGSYNEQFF. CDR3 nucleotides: TGTGCCAGCAGTCTTAGCGGGGGGTCCTACAATGAGCAGTTCTTC.

CDR3 bases: TGCGCCAGCAGCCAAGATCGTTTGACAGACTCTGGAAACACCATATATTTT. Its protein is CASSQDRLTDSGNTIYF. The J gene is TRBJ1-3, the V gene TRBV4-1; D possibly corresponds to TRBD1 (5 bases). V lost 0 bases and J 0 bases, leaving 12 bases between the germline ends. This CDR3 contains 17 residues. Germline V CDR1 and CDR2: MGHRA, YSYEKL.

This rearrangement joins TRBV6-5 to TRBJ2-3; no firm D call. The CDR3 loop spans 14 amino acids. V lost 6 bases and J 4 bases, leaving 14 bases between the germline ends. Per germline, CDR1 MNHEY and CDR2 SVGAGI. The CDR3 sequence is CASRVTYDPDTQYF. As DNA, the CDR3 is TGTGCCAGCAGAGTTACATATGATCCAGATACGCAGTATTTT.

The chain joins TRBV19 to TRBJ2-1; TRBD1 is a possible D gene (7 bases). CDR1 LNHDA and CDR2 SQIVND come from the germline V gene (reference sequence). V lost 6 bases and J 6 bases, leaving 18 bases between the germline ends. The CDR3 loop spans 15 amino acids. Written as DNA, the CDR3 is TGTGCCAGTAGCCTAGGGGGGACAGTCTTCAATGAGCAGTTCTTC. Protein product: CASSLGGTVFNEQFF.

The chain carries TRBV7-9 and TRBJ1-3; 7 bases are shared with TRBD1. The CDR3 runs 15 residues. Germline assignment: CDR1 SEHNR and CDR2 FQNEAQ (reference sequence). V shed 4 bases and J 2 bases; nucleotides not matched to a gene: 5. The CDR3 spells CASSSNTGAGNTIYF. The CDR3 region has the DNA TGTGCCAGCAGCTCCAATACAGGGGCTGGAAACACCATATATTTT.

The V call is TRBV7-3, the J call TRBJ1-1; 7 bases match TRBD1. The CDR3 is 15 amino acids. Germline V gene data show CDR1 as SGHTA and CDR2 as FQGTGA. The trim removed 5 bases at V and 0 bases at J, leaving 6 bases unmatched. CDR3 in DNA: TGTGCCAGCAGCCCGCGACAGGGCTTGAACACTGAAGCTTTCTTT. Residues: CASSPRQGLNTEAFF.

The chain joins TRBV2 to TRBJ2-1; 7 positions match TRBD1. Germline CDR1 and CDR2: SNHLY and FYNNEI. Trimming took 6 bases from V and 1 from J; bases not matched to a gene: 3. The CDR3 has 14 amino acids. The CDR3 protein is CASRGRGSYNEQFF. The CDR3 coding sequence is TGTGCCAGCAGGGGCAGGGGGTCCTACAATGAGCAGTTCTTC.

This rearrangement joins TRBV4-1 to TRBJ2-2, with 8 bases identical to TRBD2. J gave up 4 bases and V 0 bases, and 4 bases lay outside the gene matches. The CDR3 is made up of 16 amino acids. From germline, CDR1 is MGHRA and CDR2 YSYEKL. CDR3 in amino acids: CASSQERGEVTGELFF. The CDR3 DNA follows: TGCGCCAGCAGCCAAGAGCGGGGGGAAGTCACCGGGGAGCTGTTTTTT.

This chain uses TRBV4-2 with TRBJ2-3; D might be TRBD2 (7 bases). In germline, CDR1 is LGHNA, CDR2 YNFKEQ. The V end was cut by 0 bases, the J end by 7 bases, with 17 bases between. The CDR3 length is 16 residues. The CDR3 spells CASSQDRPGGSNTQYF. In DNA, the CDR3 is TGTGCCAGCAGCCAAGATAGGCCGGGGGGCTCAAATACGCAGTATTTT.

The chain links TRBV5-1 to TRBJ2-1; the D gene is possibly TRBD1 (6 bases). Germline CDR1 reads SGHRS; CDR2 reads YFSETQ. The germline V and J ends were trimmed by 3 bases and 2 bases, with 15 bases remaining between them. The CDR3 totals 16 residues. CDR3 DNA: TGCGCCAGCAGCTCGGGCCACAGGGTACCCTACAATGAGCAGTTCTTC. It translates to CASSSGHRVPYNEQFF.

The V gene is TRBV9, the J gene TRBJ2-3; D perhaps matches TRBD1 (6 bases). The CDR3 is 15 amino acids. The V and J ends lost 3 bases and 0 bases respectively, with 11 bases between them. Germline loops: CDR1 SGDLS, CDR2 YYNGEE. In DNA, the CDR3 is TGTGCCAGCAGCGGTCGACAGGCTAGCACAGATACGCAGTATTTT. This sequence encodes CASSGRQASTDTQYF.

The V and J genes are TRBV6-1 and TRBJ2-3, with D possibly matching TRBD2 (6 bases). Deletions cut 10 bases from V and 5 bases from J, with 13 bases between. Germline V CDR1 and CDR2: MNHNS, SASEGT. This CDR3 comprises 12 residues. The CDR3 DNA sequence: TGTGCCATCTTCTCGGAGGGAGATACGCAGTATTTT. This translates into CAIFSEGDTQYF.

CDR3 DNA: TGTGCCAGCAGAAACAGGGGGGCCTCCACAGATACGCAGTATTTT. Translating it yields CASRNRGASTDTQYF. The chain carries TRBV2 and TRBJ2-3; TRBD1 agrees at 8 bases. Germline assignment: CDR1 SNHLY and CDR2 FYNNEI. Trimming at V came to 6 bases and at J to 2 bases, leaving 7 bases not matched to a gene. The CDR3 consists of 15 residues. The whole variable domain, filled in from reference TRBV2 and TRBJ2-3, reads EPEVTQTPSHQVTQMGQEVILRCVPISNHLYFYWYRQILGQKVEFLVSFYNNEISEKSEIFDDQFSVERPDGSNFTLKIRSTKLEDSAMYFCASRNRGASTDTQYFGPGTRLTVL.

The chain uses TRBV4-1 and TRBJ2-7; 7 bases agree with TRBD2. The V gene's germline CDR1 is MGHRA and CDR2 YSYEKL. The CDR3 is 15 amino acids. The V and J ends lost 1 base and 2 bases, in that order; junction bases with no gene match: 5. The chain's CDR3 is CASSQAPSGAYEQYF. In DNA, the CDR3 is TGCGCCAGCAGCCAAGCCCCCAGCGGGGCCTACGAGCAGTACTTC.

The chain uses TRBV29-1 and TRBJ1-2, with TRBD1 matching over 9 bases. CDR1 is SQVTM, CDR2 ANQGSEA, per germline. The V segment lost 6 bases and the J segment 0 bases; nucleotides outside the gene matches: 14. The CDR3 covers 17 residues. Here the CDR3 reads CSVPKPGQGIANYGYTF. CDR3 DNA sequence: TGCAGCGTCCCGAAGCCGGGACAGGGAATCGCTAACTATGGCTACACCTTC.

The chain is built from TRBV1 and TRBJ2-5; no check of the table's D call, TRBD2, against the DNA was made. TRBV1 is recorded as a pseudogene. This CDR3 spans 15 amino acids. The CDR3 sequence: CTTPFCSGELETQYF. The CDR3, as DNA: TGCACCACCCCTTTCTGTAGCGGGGAATTAGAGACCCAGTACTTC.

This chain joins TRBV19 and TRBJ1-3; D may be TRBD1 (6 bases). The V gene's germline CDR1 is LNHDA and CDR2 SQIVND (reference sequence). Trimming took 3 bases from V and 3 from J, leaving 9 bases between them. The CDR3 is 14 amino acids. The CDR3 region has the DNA TGTGCCAGTAGTATCCGGGACATTGGAAACACCATATATTTT. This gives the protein CASSIRDIGNTIYF.

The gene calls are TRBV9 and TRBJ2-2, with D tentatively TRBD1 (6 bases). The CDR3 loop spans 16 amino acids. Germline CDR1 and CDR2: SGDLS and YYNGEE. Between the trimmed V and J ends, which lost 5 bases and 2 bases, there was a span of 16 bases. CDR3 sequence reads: CASSSPTGTNTGELFF. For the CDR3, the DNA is TGTGCCAGCAGTTCCCCTACCGGGACAAACACCGGGGAGCTGTTTTTT.

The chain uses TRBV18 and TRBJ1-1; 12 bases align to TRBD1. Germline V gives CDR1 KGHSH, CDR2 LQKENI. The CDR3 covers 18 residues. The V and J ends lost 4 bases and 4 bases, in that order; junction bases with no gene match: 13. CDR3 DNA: TGTGCCAGCTCACAGTTCGGGACAGGGGGCTCCGGTGGCACTGAAGCTTTCTTT. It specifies CASSQFGTGGSGGTEAFF. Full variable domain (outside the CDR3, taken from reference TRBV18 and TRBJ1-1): NAGVMQNPRHLVRRRGQEARLRCSPMKGHSHVYWYRQLPEEGLKFMVYLQKENIIDESGMPKERFSAEFPKEGPSILRIQQVVRGDSAAYFCASSQFGTGGSGGTEAFFGQGTRLTVV.

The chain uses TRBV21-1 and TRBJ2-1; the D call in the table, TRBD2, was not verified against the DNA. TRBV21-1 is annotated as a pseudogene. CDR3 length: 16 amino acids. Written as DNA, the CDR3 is TGTGCCAGCAGCAAGTCCCCTCGGGGTTCCTACAATGAGCAGTTCTTC. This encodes CASSKSPRGSYNEQFF.

CDR3 in DNA: TGTGCCAGCAGAAGCTTGACAGGAGGCACTGAAGCTTTCTTT. It specifies CASRSLTGGTEAFF. V is TRBV5-4 and J is TRBJ1-1, with D perhaps matching TRBD1 (6 bases). This CDR3 contains 14 residues. Germline V lookup: CDR1 SGHNT, CDR2 YYREEE (reference sequence). With 5 bases removed from V and 4 bases from J, the gap between germline ends came to 15 bases.

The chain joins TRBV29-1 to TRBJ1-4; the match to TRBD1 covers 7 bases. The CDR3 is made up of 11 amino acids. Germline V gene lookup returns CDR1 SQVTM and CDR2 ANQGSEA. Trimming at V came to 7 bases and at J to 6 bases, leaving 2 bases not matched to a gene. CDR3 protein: CSADRDEKLFF. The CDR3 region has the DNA TGCAGCGCTGACAGGGATGAAAAACTGTTTTTT.

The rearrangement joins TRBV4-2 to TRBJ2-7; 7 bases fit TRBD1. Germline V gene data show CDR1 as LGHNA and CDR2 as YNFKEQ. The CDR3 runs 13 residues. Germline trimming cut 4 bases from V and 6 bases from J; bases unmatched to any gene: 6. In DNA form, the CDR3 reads TGTGCCAGCAGCCGTTCGAGGGACAGCGAGCAGTACTTC. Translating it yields CASSRSRDSEQYF.

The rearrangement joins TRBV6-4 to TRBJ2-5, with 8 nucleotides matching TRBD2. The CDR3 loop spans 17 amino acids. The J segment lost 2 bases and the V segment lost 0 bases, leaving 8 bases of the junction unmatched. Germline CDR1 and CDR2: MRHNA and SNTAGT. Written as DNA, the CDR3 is TGTGCCAGCAGTGACTCGCTTTCGGGGGGGCCGCAAGAGACCCAGTACTTC. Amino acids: CASSDSLSGGPQETQYF.

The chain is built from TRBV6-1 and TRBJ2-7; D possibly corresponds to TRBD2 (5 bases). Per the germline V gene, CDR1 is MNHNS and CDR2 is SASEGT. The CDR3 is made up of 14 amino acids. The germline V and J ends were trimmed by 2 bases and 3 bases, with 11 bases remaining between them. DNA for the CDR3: TGTGCCAGCAGTGAAAGGGTCGGAGGCTACGAGCAGTACTTC. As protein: CASSERVGGYEQYF.

The CDR3 nucleotides are TGCGCCAGCAGCTTGTCCCCTACAGGGACGGTCACTGAAGCTTTCTTT. Its protein is CASSLSPTGTVTEAFF. The gene calls are TRBV5-1 and TRBJ1-1; weak D call: TRBD1 (6 bases). Germline CDR1 SGHRS, CDR2 YFSETQ. This CDR3 has 16 residues. Deletions cut 1 base from V and 4 bases from J, with 17 bases between.

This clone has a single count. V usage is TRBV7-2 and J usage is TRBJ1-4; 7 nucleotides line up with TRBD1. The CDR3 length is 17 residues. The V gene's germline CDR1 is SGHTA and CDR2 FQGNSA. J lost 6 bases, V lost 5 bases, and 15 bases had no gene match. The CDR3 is CASSHRGGAGSYEKLFF. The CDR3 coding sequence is TGTGCCAGCAGCCACAGAGGGGGCGCGGGTAGCTATGAAAAACTGTTTTTT.

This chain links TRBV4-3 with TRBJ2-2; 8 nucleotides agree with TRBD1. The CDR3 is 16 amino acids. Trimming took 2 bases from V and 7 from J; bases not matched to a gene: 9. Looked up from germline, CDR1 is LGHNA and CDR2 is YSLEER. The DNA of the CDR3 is TGCGCCAGCAGCCAATACCCCACAGGGGGTAACGGGGAGCTGTTTTTT. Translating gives CASSQYPTGGNGELFF.